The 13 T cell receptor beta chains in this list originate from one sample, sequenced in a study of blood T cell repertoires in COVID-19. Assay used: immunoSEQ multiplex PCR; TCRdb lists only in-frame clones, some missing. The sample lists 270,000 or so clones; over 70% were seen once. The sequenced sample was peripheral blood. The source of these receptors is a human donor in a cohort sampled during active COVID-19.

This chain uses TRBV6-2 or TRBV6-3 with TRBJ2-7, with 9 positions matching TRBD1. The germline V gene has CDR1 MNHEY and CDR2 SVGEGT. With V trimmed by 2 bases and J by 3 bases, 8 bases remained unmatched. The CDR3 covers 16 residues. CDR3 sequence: CASSYPTGTGSYEQYF. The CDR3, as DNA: TGTGCCAGCAGTTACCCCACCGGGACAGGGAGCTACGAGCAGTACTTC.

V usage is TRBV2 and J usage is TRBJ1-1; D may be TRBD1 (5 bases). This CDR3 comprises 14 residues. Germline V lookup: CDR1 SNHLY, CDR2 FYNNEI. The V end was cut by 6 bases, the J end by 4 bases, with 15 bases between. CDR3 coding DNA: TGTGCCAGCAGCGTCGAACAGGTTAGCACTGAAGCTTTCTTT. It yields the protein CASSVEQVSTEAFF.

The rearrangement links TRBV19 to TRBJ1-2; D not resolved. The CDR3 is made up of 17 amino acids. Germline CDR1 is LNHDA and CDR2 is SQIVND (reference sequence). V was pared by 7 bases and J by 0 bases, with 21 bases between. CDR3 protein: CASTGRRAATSNYGYTF. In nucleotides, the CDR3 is TGTGCCAGTACTGGAAGGAGGGCAGCCACTTCTAACTATGGCTACACCTTC.

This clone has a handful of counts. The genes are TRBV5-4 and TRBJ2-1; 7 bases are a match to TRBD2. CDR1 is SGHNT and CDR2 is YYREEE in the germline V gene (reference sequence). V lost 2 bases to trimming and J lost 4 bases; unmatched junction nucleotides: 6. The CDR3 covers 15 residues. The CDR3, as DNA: TGTGCCAGCAGCTTTTCGGGAGGTTCGTACAATGAGCAGTTCTTC. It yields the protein CASSFSGGSYNEQFF. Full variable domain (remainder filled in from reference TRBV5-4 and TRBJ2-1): ETGVTQSPTHLIKTRGQQVTLRCSSQSGHNTVSWYQQALGQGPQFIFQYYREEENGRGNFPPRFSGLQFPNYSSELNVNALELDDSALYLCASSFSGGSYNEQFFGPGTRLTVL.

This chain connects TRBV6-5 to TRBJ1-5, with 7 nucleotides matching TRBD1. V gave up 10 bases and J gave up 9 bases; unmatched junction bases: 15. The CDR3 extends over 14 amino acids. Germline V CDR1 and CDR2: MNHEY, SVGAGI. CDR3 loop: CATRRPVQGRPQHF. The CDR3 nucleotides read TGTGCCACTAGGCGTCCGGTACAGGGGAGGCCCCAGCATTTT.

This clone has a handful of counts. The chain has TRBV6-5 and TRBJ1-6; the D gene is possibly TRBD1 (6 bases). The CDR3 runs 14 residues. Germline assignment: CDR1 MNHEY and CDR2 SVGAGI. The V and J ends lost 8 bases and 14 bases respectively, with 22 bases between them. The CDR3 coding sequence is TGTGCCAGCGCCCAGGGGCCGGGGTCATTCACCCTCCACTTT. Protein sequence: CASAQGPGSFTLHF.

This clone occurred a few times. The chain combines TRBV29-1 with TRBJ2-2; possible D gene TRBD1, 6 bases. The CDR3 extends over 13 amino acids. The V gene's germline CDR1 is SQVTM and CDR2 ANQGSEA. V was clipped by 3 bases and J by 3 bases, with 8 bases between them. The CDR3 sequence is CSVDTGYTGELFF. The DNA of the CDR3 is TGCAGCGTTGACACAGGGTACACCGGGGAGCTGTTTTTT.

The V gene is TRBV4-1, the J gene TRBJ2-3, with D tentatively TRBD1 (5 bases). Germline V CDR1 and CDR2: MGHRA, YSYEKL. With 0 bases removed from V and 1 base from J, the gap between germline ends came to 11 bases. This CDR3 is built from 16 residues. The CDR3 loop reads CASSQERGYRTDTQYF. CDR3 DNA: TGCGCCAGCAGCCAAGAAAGGGGATATCGCACAGATACGCAGTATTTT.

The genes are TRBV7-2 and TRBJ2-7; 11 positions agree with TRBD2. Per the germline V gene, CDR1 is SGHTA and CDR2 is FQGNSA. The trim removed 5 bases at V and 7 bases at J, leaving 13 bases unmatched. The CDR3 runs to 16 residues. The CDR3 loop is CASSTPPGLAGLEQYF. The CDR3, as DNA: TGTGCCAGCAGCACCCCCCCCGGACTAGCGGGCCTGGAGCAGTACTTC.

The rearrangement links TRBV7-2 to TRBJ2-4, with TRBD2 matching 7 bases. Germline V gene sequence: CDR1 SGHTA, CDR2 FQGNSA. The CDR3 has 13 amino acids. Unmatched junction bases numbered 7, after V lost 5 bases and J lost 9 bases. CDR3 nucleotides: TGTGCCAGCAGCCTTGGGGTAGCGGGCATTCAGTACTTC. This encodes CASSLGVAGIQYF.

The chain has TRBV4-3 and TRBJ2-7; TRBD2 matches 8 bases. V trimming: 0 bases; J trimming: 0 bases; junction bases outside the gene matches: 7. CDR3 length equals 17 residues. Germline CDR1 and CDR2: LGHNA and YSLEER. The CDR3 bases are TGCGCCAGCAGCCAAGATACGGGGGGGCCTAGCTCCTACGAGCAGTACTTC. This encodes CASSQDTGGPSSYEQYF.

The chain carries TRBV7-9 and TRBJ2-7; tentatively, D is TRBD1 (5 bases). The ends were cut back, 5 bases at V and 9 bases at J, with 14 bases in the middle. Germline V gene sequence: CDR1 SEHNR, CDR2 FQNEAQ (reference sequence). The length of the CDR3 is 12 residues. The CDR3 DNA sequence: TGTGCCAGCAGCCCCAACATCCAGGGGCAGTACTTC. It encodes CASSPNIQGQYF. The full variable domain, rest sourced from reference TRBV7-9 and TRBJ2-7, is DTGVSQNPRHKITKRGQNVTFRCDPISEHNRLYWYRQTLGQGPEFLTYFQNEAQLEKSRLLSDRFSAERPKGSFSTLEIQRTEQGDSAMYLCASSPNIQGQYFGPGTRLTVT.

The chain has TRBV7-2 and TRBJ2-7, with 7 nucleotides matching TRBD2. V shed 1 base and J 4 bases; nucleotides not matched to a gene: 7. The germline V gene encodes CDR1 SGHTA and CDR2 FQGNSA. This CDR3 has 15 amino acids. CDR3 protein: CASSLVGLVYYEQYF. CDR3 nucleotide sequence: TGTGCCAGCAGCTTAGTTGGACTAGTTTATTACGAGCAGTACTTC.